Below, 24 T cell receptor beta chains from the same sample are listed, as sequenced in a study of CXCR3-negative and CXCR3-positive naive CD8 T cells. Study results and caveats: The TRB CDR3s that CXCR3-positive naive cells carried were more hydrophobic than those of CXCR3-negative naive cells.

These receptors have no identified antigens. Preparation of TRB cDNA libraries relied on 5' RACE carrying UMI labels. Following a re-call of the 5' RACE reads, TCRdb has one entry per CDR3 protein and lacks DNA. The listing contains tens of thousands of distinct CDR3 sequences. The specimen sequenced was naive CXCR3+ CD8+ T cells from blood. This sample's subset: CD45RO-CCR7+CD27+CD95- naive CD8+ T cells expressing CXCR3 (TNR3+). The receptor set was obtained from a human donor in good health. Some clones in this sample may be carry-over from other donors' samples.

This chain connects TRBV29-1 to TRBJ2-4; no DNA is available, so the TRBD1 call from TCRdb remains unchecked. The CDR3 has 17 residues. Germline values: CDR1 SQVTM, CDR2 ANQGSEA. CDR3 residues: CSVEYQRGIKKGNIQYF.

The chain employs TRBV10-3 and TRBJ1-1. Germline-derived CDR1 and CDR2 are ENHRY and SYGVKD. This CDR3 comprises 14 residues. The CDR3 region is CAISESGASTEAFF.

This rearrangement joins TRBV27 to TRBJ2-7; lacking DNA, the TRBD2 call made by TCRdb goes unchecked. Germline CDR1 is MNHEY and CDR2 is SMNVEV (reference sequence). CDR3 length: 15 amino acids. The CDR3: CASSLSGGDSYEQYF.

The J gene is TRBJ1-2, the V gene TRBV6-5; the D call of TRBD1 rests on TCRdb alone, since no DNA is present to check it. Germline V gene sequence: CDR1 MNHEY, CDR2 SVGAGI. CDR3 size: 13 residues. The CDR3 reads CASSYTRGGGYTF.

The gene calls are TRBV14 and TRBJ2-1; TCRdb outputs TRBD2, but without DNA this stays unchecked. Germline assignment: CDR1 SGHDN and CDR2 FVKESK. This CDR3 contains 18 residues. This CDR3 reads CASSQGPSDLNSYNEQFF.

The chain is built from TRBV7-6 and TRBJ2-7; TCRdb's D call, TRBD1, is unchecked because there is no DNA. This CDR3 has 14 amino acids. The germline CDR1 and CDR2 sequences are SGHVS and FNYEAQ. CDR3 protein: CASSAWDRGYEQYF.

The chain combines TRBV10-3 with TRBJ2-3; the TCRdb D gene call, TRBD2, has no DNA to confirm it. CDR1 is ENHRY, CDR2 SYGVKD, per germline. This CDR3 spans 12 amino acids. CDR3 sequence: CAVLAEGDTQYF.

The chain has TRBV29-1 and TRBJ2-7. Germline loops: CDR1 SQVTM, CDR2 ANQGSEA. CDR3 length: 12 residues. The CDR3 region is CSVVSGSYEQYF.

The rearrangement uses TRBV24-1 and TRBJ2-1; TCRdb gives TRBD2 as the D gene, but with no DNA this cannot be confirmed. The germline gives CDR1 KGHDR, CDR2 SFDVKD. The CDR3 is 14 amino acids. CDR3 in amino acids: CATSEGRTYNEQFF.

The chain joins TRBV29-1 to TRBJ2-7; TCRdb gives TRBD1 as the D gene, but with no DNA this cannot be confirmed. The germline CDR1 and CDR2 sequences are SQVTM and ANQGSEA. This CDR3 contains 13 residues. Here the CDR3 reads CSVGPGGSYEQYF.

The V call is TRBV10-3, the J call TRBJ2-1; TCRdb lists TRBD1, though no DNA is available to test this call. Looked up from germline, CDR1 is ENHRY and CDR2 is SYGVKD. The CDR3 extends over 14 amino acids. The chain's CDR3 is CAILLNDRNNEQFF.

CDR3 in amino acids: CASSTRTSGGSDTQYF. V and J are TRBV7-8 and TRBJ2-3; lacking DNA, the TRBD2 call made by TCRdb goes unchecked. Germline CDR1 reads SGHVS; CDR2 reads FQNEAQ. This CDR3 region has 16 residues.

The J gene is TRBJ1-1, the V gene TRBV7-3; the TRBD1 assignment by TCRdb is unverifiable without DNA. In germline, CDR1 is SGHTA, CDR2 FQGTGA. The CDR3 contains 13 residues. CDR3 in amino acids: CASSLQGAAEAFF.

This chain connects TRBV7-9 to TRBJ1-3. The germline CDR1 and CDR2 sequences are SEHNR and FQNEAQ (reference sequence). The CDR3 sequence is 14 residues long. CDR3 region: CASSLMPTGNTIYF.

V and J are TRBV6-4 and TRBJ2-2; TCRdb's D call, TRBD2, is unchecked because there is no DNA. Germline V gene data show CDR1 as MRHNA and CDR2 as SNTAGT. The CDR3 totals 16 residues. CDR3: CASSPGTSGGTGELFF.

The chain joins TRBV6-5 to TRBJ2-5. CDR1 and CDR2 from the germline V gene are MNHEY and SVGAGI. The CDR3 is made up of 15 amino acids. CDR3 in amino acids: CASRPLLQSRGTQYF.

V and J are TRBV15 and TRBJ2-2. This CDR3 has 17 amino acids. The germline V gene encodes CDR1 LNHNV and CDR2 YYDKDF (reference sequence). The CDR3 sequence is CATSRLHDTINTGELFF.

The CDR3 region is CASIILSYEQYF. V is TRBV27 and J is TRBJ2-7. The CDR3 sequence is 12 residues long. Per the germline V gene, CDR1 is MNHEY and CDR2 is SMNVEV (reference sequence).

Here the CDR3 reads CASRQGFQRQPQHF. V is TRBV28 and J is TRBJ1-5; with no DNA, the TCRdb D assignment of TRBD1 cannot be verified. This CDR3 region has 14 residues. Germline V lookup: CDR1 MDHEN, CDR2 SYDVKM.

The chain joins TRBV7-6 to TRBJ2-1. The CDR3 length is 12 residues. In germline, CDR1 is SGHVS, CDR2 FNYEAQ. The CDR3 is CASSQGYGEQFF.

The chain joins TRBV14 to TRBJ2-5; without DNA, the TCRdb call of TRBD1 cannot be checked. The CDR3 consists of 17 residues. The germline V gene encodes CDR1 SGHDN and CDR2 FVKESK. The CDR3 loop reads CASSQEVRVAGLETQYF.

V gene TRBV29-1 combines with J gene TRBJ2-1; TCRdb proposes TRBD2, but this gene call is untestable without DNA. Germline V gene data show CDR1 as SQVTM and CDR2 as ANQGSEA. This CDR3 spans 13 amino acids. The CDR3 here is CSVEWPDYNEQFF.

The V gene is TRBV7-9, the J gene TRBJ1-1; TCRdb outputs TRBD1, but without DNA this stays unchecked. The germline V gene has CDR1 SEHNR and CDR2 FQNEAQ (reference sequence). This CDR3 region has 17 residues. The CDR3 loop reads CASSPLPWTGGNTEAFF.

V usage is TRBV11-2 and J usage is TRBJ1-1. This CDR3 is 14 amino acids long. The germline V gene encodes CDR1 SGHAT and CDR2 FQNNGV. Here the CDR3 reads CASSLGVPNTEAFF.